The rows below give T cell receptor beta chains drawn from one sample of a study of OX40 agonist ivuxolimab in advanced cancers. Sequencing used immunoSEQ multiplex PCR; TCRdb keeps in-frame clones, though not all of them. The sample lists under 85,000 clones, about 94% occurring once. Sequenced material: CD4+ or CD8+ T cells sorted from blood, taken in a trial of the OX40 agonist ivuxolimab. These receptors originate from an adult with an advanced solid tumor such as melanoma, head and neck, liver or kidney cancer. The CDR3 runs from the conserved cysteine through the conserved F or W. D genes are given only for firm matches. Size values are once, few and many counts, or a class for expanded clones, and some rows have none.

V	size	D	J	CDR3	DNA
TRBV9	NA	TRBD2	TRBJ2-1	CASSVGGGGSSYNEQFF	TGTGCCAGCAGCGTAGGAGGCGGGGGGAGCTCCTACAATGAGCAGTTCTTC
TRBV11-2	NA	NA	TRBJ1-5	CASSFDVLQPQHF	TGTGCCAGCAGCTTCGACGTACTGCAGCCCCAGCATTTT
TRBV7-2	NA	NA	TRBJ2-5	CASSLDRLYETQYF	TGTGCCAGCAGCTTAGATAGGTTATACGAGACCCAGTACTTC
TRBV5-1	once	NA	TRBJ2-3	CASSLVQLTDTQYF	TGCGCCAGCAGCTTGGTACAGTTAACAGATACGCAGTATTTT
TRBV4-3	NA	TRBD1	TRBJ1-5	CASSQDTGTGRYQPQHF	TGCGCCAGCAGCCAAGATACCGGGACAGGGCGGTATCAGCCCCAGCATTTT
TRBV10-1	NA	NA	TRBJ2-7	CASSDSRYEQYF	TGCGCCAGCAGTGACAGCCGCTACGAGCAGTACTTC
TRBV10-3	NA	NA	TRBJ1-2	CAISESGSLPSNYGYTF	TGTGCCATCAGTGAGTCAGGCTCACTCCCGTCTAACTATGGCTACACCTTC
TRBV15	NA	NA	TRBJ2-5	CATSRDYQRDLVETQYF	TGTGCCACCAGCAGAGATTACCAGCGAGATCTCGTGGAGACCCAGTACTTC
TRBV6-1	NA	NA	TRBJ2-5	CASSPTSFQETQYF	TGTGCCAGCAGTCCGACTTCATTCCAAGAGACCCAGTACTTC
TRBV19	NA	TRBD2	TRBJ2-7	CASATRLAGGEQYF	TGTGCCAGCGCCACTCGACTAGCGGGAGGCGAGCAGTACTTC
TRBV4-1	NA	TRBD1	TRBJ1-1	CASSPGQGTEAFF	TGCGCCAGCAGCCCGGGACAGGGCACTGAAGCTTTCTTT
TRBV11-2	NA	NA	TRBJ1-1	CASSFLGSNTEAFF	TGTGCCAGCAGCTTTTTGGGCAGCAACACTGAAGCTTTCTTT
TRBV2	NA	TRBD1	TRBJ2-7	CASRGLGQNPYEQYF	TGTGCCAGCAGGGGGCTGGGACAGAATCCCTACGAGCAGTACTTC
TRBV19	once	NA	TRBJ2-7	CASSDRAYSYEQYF	TGTGCCAGTAGCGACAGAGCCTACTCCTACGAGCAGTACTTC
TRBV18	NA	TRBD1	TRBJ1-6	CASSFGTGKGSPLHF	TGTGCCAGCTCATTCGGGACAGGGAAGGGATCACCCCTCCACTTT
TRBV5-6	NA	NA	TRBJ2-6	CASSPFDGLSSGANVLTF	TGTGCCAGCAGCCCCTTTGATGGTCTCAGCTCTGGGGCCAACGTCCTGACTTTC
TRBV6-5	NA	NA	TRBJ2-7	CASSYSLESYEQYF	TGTGCCAGCAGTTACTCCCTGGAGTCCTACGAGCAGTACTTC
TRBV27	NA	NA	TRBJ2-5	CASSLTAYQETQYF	TGTGCCAGCAGTTTAACAGCGTACCAAGAGACCCAGTACTTC
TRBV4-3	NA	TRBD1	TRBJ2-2	CASSQDPTGDASGELFF	TGCGCCAGCAGCCAAGATCCGACAGGGGACGCGAGTGGGGAGCTGTTTTTT
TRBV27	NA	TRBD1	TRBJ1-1	CASTGTGNTEAFF	TGTGCCAGCACTGGGACAGGGAACACTGAAGCTTTCTTT
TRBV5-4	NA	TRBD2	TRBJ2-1	CASSSTSGRRNEQFF	TGTGCCAGCAGTTCGACTAGCGGGAGAAGAAATGAGCAGTTCTTC
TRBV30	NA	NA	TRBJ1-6	CAWSGTLYSPLHF	TGTGCCTGGAGTGGTACCCTTTATTCACCCCTCCACTTT
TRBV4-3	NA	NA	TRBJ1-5	CASSQDPRATGLEDQPQHF	TGCGCCAGCAGCCAAGATCCGCGAGCCACAGGGTTGGAGGATCAGCCCCAGCATTTT
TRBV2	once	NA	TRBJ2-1	CASSPVIGEQYNEQFF	TGTGCCAGCAGCCCCGTGATAGGGGAACAGTACAATGAGCAGTTCTTC
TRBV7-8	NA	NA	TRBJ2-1	CASSSNPRTRGGSEQFF	TGTGCCAGCAGCTCGAACCCGAGGACTAGAGGGGGTAGTGAGCAGTTCTTC
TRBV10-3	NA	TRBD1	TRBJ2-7	CAISDLKDRGEQYF	TGTGCCATCAGTGACCTTAAGGACAGGGGCGAGCAGTACTTC